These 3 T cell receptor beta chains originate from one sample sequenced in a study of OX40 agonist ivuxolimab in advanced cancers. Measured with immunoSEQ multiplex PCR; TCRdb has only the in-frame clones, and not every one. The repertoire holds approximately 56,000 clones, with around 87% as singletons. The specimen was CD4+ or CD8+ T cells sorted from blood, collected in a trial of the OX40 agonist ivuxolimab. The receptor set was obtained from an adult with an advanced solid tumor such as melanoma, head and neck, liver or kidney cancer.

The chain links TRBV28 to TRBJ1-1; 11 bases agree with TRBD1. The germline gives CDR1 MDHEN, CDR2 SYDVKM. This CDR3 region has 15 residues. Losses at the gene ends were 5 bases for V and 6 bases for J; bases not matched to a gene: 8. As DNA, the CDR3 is TGTGCCAGCAGTGAAAGGGACAGGGGGGTTTCTGAAGCTTTCTTT. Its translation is CASSERDRGVSEAFF.

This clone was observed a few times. This chain's CDR3 is CASTYSRGEQYF. In DNA, the CDR3 is TGTGCCAGCACCTACTCTAGAGGCGAGCAGTACTTC. The gene calls are TRBV2 and TRBJ2-7; D remains ambiguous. CDR3 length: 12 residues. With 7 bases removed from V and 6 bases from J, the gap between germline ends came to 13 bases. Germline V gene data show CDR1 as SNHLY and CDR2 as FYNNEI.

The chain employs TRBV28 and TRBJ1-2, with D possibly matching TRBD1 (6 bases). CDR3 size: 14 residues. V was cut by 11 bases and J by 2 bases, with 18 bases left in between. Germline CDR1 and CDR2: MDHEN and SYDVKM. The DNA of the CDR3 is TGTGCCGGGGAAGATAGAGGGGGGAACTATGGCTACACCTTC. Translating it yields CAGEDRGGNYGYTF.